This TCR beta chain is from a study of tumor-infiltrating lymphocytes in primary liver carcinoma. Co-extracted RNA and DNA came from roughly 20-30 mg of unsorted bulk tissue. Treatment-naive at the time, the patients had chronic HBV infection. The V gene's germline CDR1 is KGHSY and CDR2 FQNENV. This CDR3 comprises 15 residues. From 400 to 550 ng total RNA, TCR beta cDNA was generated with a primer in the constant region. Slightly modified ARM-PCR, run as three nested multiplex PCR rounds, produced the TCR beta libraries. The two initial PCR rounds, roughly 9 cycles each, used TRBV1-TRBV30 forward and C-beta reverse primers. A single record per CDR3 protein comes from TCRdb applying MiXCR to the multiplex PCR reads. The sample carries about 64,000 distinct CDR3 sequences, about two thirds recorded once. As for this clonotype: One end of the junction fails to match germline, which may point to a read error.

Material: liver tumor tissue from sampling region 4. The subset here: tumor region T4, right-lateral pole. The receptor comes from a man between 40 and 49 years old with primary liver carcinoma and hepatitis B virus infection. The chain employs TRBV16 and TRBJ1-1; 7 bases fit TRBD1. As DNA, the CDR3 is TGTGCCAGCCTTAACAGGGGCACGTTTGGCACTGAAACTTTCTTT. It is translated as CASLNRGTFGTETFF.